A selection of T cell receptor beta chains follows, all from one sample in a study of T cells in Graves' hyperthyroidism and ophthalmopathy. MiXCR, run by TCRdb on the multiplex PCR reads, gives a single entry per CDR3 protein. The table lists about 250,000 distinct CDR3 sequences, roughly 15% of them singletons. Sample: blood. The source is a woman in her forties or fifties with Graves' hyperthyroidism that later progressed to Graves' ophthalmopathy. The CDR3 runs from the conserved cysteine through the conserved F or W. The order of the fields is V gene, D gene, clone size, J gene, CDR3 DNA, CDR3 protein. D genes are given only for firm matches. Clone sizes are shown as once, few, many or a size class.

TRBV2	NA	many	TRBJ2-3	TGTGCCAGCGGGGCCAGATTCACAGATACGCAGTATTTT	CASGARFTDTQYF
TRBV30	NA	many	TRBJ2-7	TGTGCCTGGAGTGCAATGGGGCACGAGCAGTACTTC	CAWSAMGHEQYF
TRBV29-1	TRBD1	few	TRBJ2-1	TGCAGCGTTGAAGATGGGGACAGGCAGGGGAATGAGCAGTTCTTC	CSVEDGDRQGNEQFF
TRBV9	NA	many	TRBJ2-7	TGTGCCAGCAGCGTAGGACTTGGCTACGAGCAGTACTTC	CASSVGLGYEQYF
TRBV27	TRBD2	many	TRBJ2-1	TGTGCCAGCATCCCACCGGCGGGCCTACTTTCCGGGACTAGCGGGAGAATGTGGGGTAATGAGCAGTTCTTC	CASIPPAGLLSGTSGRMWGNEQFF
TRBV20-1	TRBD2	many	TRBJ2-1	TGCAGTGCTGGTTCCGCGGGAGAGGGCAATGAGCAGTTCTTC	CSAGSAGEGNEQFF
TRBV12-3/TRBV12-4	TRBD2	many	TRBJ2-3	TGTGCCAGCAGTATACTAGCGAATACGCAGTATTTT	CASSILANTQYF
TRBV9	NA	few	TRBJ2-7	TGTGCCAGCAGCGTAGATGCGGCAGCCTCCTACGAGCAGTACTTC	CASSVDAAASYEQYF
TRBV28	TRBD1	many	TRBJ2-7	TGTGCCAGCAGTTTACTCGGACAGGGGGCCTACGAGCAGTACTTC	CASSLLGQGAYEQYF
TRBV28	NA	many	TRBJ2-7	TGTGCCAGCAACCAGCGGGTAACCCGCTACGAGCAGTACTTC	CASNQRVTRYEQYF
TRBV20-1	TRBD2	many	TRBJ2-5	TGCAGTGCTCAGGACATCGGGGAGGGGGAGACCCAGTACTTC	CSAQDIGEGETQYF